These T cell receptor beta chains were read from a single sample in a study of T cell changes during pregnancy in multiple sclerosis. Sequenced by immunoSEQ multiplex PCR; TCRdb stores in-frame clones only, minus some. The sample holds about 110,000 clones, about 89% seen once. Sequences were derived from peripheral blood, sampled before pregnancy. The receptors come from a female donor with multiple sclerosis, enrolled in a pregnancy study. Both conserved end residues are part of each CDR3. The D gene is left open where the match is weak. The size of a clone is reported for some rows only, either as once, few or many, or as a class for expanded clones.

>TRBV5-4|.|.|TRBJ2-7
TGTGCCAGCACGTCCACGACCGGGACAATGCACGAGCAGTACTTC
CASTSTTGTMHEQYF
>TRBV4-1|.|.|TRBJ1-3
TGCGCCAGCAGCCAACCGGACAGAATAGGAAACACCATATATTTT
CASSQPDRIGNTIYF
>TRBV7-3|.|TRBD2|TRBJ2-1
TGTGCCAGCAGCCGCGGGAGGCCAGGCTCCTACAATGAGCAGTTCTTC
CASSRGRPGSYNEQFF
>TRBV10-3|once|.|TRBJ1-2
TGTGCCATCAGTGAGTCGATGGAGGGCCCCCGTGGCTACACCTTC
CAISESMEGPRGYTF
>TRBV7-3|.|TRBD2|TRBJ2-1
TGTGCCAGCAGTTCCACCGGGACTAGCGGGAGAAATGAGCAGTTCTTC
CASSSTGTSGRNEQFF
>TRBV18|.|TRBD2|TRBJ2-2
TGTGCCAGCTCACCAGATCTAGCGGGAGTTAGCACCGGGGAGCTGTTTTTT
CASSPDLAGVSTGELFF
>TRBV19|.|TRBD1|TRBJ2-1
TGTGCCAGTAGTACGTCCGGGACAGGGCAAGATGAGCAGTTCTTC
CASSTSGTGQDEQFF
>TRBV27|.|TRBD2|TRBJ2-1
TGTGCCAGCAGTTTCCCGACTAGCGGGAGCTCCTACAATGAGCAGTTCTTC
CASSFPTSGSSYNEQFF
>TRBV28|.|TRBD1|TRBJ2-7
TGTGCCAGCAGTTTATTGGGGACAGGGAACGAGCAGTACTTC
CASSLLGTGNEQYF
>TRBV30|.|TRBD2|TRBJ2-7
TGTGCCTGGAGTAGCGGGAGCAGTTTCGGGCAGTACTTC
CAWSSGSSFGQYF
>TRBV30|.|.|TRBJ2-3
TGTGCCTGGAGTGACTTGGGCGGGAGCACAGATACGCAGTATTTT
CAWSDLGGSTDTQYF
>TRBV30|.|.|TRBJ1-5
TGTGCCTGGAGTGGTATGCAGGCAATCCAGCCCCAGCATTTT
CAWSGMQAIQPQHF
>TRBV6-5|once|TRBD2|TRBJ2-7
TGTGCCAGCCGGACTAGCGGGGTCGGGCCCTACGAGCAGTACTTC
CASRTSGVGPYEQYF
>TRBV5-1|.|.|TRBJ1-4
TGCGCCAGCAGCTTGGGGGGGGGAACAACTAATGAAAAACTGTTTTTT
CASSLGGGTTNEKLFF
>TRBV27|.|.|TRBJ2-7
TGTGCCAGCAGTTTATCGGGCCAGGGGATCTACGAGCAGTACTTC
CASSLSGQGIYEQYF
>TRBV27|.|.|TRBJ1-4
TGTGCCAGCAGTCTTCAGGGGTTGGATGAAAAACTGTTTTTT
CASSLQGLDEKLFF
>TRBV4-3|.|TRBD2|TRBJ2-5
TGCGCCAGCAGCCGAGGACTAGCGGGCGGAGAGACCCAGTACTTC
CASSRGLAGGETQYF
>TRBV4-3|.|TRBD2|TRBJ2-1
TGCGCCAGCAGCCAAGGGCGGGGGGGCCAGAGGTCAAATGAGCAGTTCTTC
CASSQGRGGQRSNEQFF
>TRBV2|.|.|TRBJ2-1
TGTGCCAGCAGTGTGGAGGGGTACTCCTACAATGAGCAGTTCTTC
CASSVEGYSYNEQFF
>TRBV6-1|.|.|TRBJ1-2
TGTGCCAGCAGCCCCCAAGAAGGGGGAGGGATCTACACCTTC
CASSPQEGGGIYTF
>TRBV6-6|.|TRBD2|TRBJ2-3
TGTGCCAGCAGGCTAGCGGGGGGCCCCCCAGATACGCAGTATTTT
CASRLAGGPPDTQYF
>TRBV2|.|.|TRBJ1-4
TGTGCCAGCAATAAAGGGGTTAATGAAAAACTGTTTTTT
CASNKGVNEKLFF
>TRBV9|.|TRBD1|TRBJ2-7
TGTGCCAGCAGCGTAGGAATAGGGGGCGAAGTCTACGAGCAGTACTTC
CASSVGIGGEVYEQYF
>TRBV18|.|.|TRBJ1-5
TGTGCCAGCTCACCCGAATCCAGAGGACAGCCCCAGCATTTT
CASSPESRGQPQHF
>TRBV7-2|.|TRBD1|TRBJ1-2
TGTGCCAGCACCCCGGACAGGAACTATGGCTACACCTTC
CASTPDRNYGYTF